These 32 T cell receptor beta chains were sequenced from one sample in a study of chronic HIV infection and antiretroviral therapy. MiXCR, run by TCRdb on the 5' RACE reads, gives a single entry per CDR3 protein. Of 40,000 to 60,000 distinct CDR3 sequences listed, over 15% are singletons. Sequencing input: peripheral blood. Every receptor here comes from an adult who had HIV and had not received antiretroviral therapy, or was an uninfected healthy control (not recorded which).

The chain joins TRBV3-1 to TRBJ1-5, with a tentative D call TRBD1 (6 bases). This CDR3 has 18 residues. The V and J ends lost 0 bases and 1 base respectively, with 16 bases between them. Germline V CDR1 and CDR2: LGHDT, YNNKEL (reference sequence). This chain's CDR3 is CASSQEVAGEGSNQPQHF. The DNA for the CDR3 is TGTGCCAGCAGCCAAGAGGTGGCAGGGGAAGGCAGCAATCAGCCCCAGCATTTT.

This clonotype showed up just a few times. The gene calls are TRBV28 and TRBJ1-2; D remains unclear. V lost 1 base to trimming and J lost 5 bases, with 14 bases between them. Per the germline V gene, CDR1 is MDHEN and CDR2 is SYDVKM. The CDR3 runs to 15 residues. The CDR3: CASSLSPVARYGYTF. The CDR3 DNA sequence: TGTGCCAGCAGTTTATCGCCGGTCGCCCGGTATGGCTACACCTTC.

The rearrangement links TRBV30 to TRBJ2-4; TRBD2 agrees at 8 bases. This CDR3 has 17 residues. The germline V gene has CDR1 GTSNPN and CDR2 SVGIG (reference sequence). J gave up 2 bases and V 2 bases, and 11 bases lay outside the gene matches. This CDR3 is CAWSPRGSGTPKNIQYF. The CDR3 region has the DNA TGTGCCTGGAGTCCCCGAGGTAGCGGGACACCCAAAAACATTCAGTACTTC.

This clonotype was detected only a few times. V gene TRBV2 combines with J gene TRBJ1-2; D may be TRBD1 (6 bases). From germline, CDR1 is SNHLY and CDR2 FYNNEI. V lost 0 bases, J lost 6 bases, and 11 bases lay in between. The CDR3 contains 14 residues. Here the CDR3 reads CASSEALRTDGYTF. CDR3 nucleotides: TGTGCCAGCAGTGAAGCGCTTAGGACAGATGGCTACACCTTC.

This clonotype was seen only a few times. The V gene is TRBV29-1, the J gene TRBJ2-2; D is unclear. Looked up from germline, CDR1 is SQVTM and CDR2 is ANQGSEA. V lost 5 bases and J 5 bases, leaving 12 bases between the germline ends. This CDR3 spans 13 amino acids. CDR3: CSVLLSSTGELFF. CDR3 nucleotides: TGCAGCGTTTTACTAAGCTCAACCGGGGAGCTGTTTTTT.

The V and J genes are TRBV2 and TRBJ2-7, with D perhaps TRBD1 (5 bases). V lost 6 bases and J lost 2, with 17 bases in between. The CDR3 totals 15 residues. Germline assignment: CDR1 SNHLY and CDR2 FYNNEI. This chain's CDR3 is CASSQGSGSPYEQYF. CDR3 DNA: TGTGCCAGCAGCCAGGGTTCTGGAAGTCCCTACGAGCAGTACTTC.

The rearrangement links TRBV2 to TRBJ2-2, with D uncertain. Germline V gene lookup returns CDR1 SNHLY and CDR2 FYNNEI. Between the trimmed V and J ends, which lost 2 bases and 5 bases, there was a span of 9 bases. The CDR3 consists of 14 residues. CDR3 bases: TGTGCCAGCAGTGAAATACGAGGTACCGGGGAGCTGTTTTTT. Encoded protein: CASSEIRGTGELFF.

This chain links TRBV12-3 or TRBV12-4 with TRBJ1-6; the match to TRBD1 covers 10 bases. This CDR3 spans 15 amino acids. J gave up 9 bases and V 5 bases, and 7 bases lay outside the gene matches. CDR3 amino acids: CASSLGTGDASPLHF. The DNA of the CDR3 is TGTGCCAGCAGTCTCGGGACAGGGGACGCTTCACCCCTCCACTTT.

This clonotype was observed a few times. V and J are TRBV3-1 and TRBJ2-1; perhaps TRBD1 as D (5 bases). Trimming removed 4 bases at V and 13 bases at J, with 14 bases between. The germline gives CDR1 LGHDT, CDR2 YNNKEL (reference sequence). The length of the CDR3 is 12 residues. In nucleotides, the CDR3 is TGTGCCAGCAGCCCCCTAGGGGCTCCCCAGTTCTTC. Amino acids: CASSPLGAPQFF.

The rearrangement uses TRBV27 and TRBJ2-5; TRBD2 agrees at 12 bases. The junction had 6 bases not matched to a gene; V was cut back by 3 bases and J by 4 bases. This CDR3 is 16 amino acids long. Germline assignment: CDR1 MNHEY and CDR2 SMNVEV (reference sequence). The CDR3 nucleotides read TGTGCCAGCAGTTTGACGACTAGCGGGAGCACAGAGACCCAGTACTTC. Its protein is CASSLTTSGSTETQYF.

This sequence joins TRBV12-3 or TRBV12-4 and TRBJ1-5; D is ambiguous. V lost 6 bases and J 2 bases, leaving 8 bases between the germline ends. There are 13 residues in the CDR3. This CDR3 reads CASRESGNQPQHF. The CDR3 DNA reads as TGTGCCAGCAGGGAATCTGGCAATCAGCCCCAGCATTTT.

This chain joins TRBV11-2 and TRBJ2-3; TRBD1 agrees at 8 bases. The CDR3 spans 16 residues. V shed 5 bases, J shed 3 bases, and the junction held 10 bases outside the gene matches. CDR1 and CDR2 (germline): SGHAT, FQNNGV. The CDR3 sequence is CASSGRTGKGTDTQYF. DNA of the CDR3: TGTGCCAGCAGCGGACGGACAGGGAAGGGAACAGATACGCAGTATTTT.

The chain recombines TRBV12-3 or TRBV12-4 with TRBJ1-2, with TRBD1 matching 9 bases. The CDR3 is 13 residues long. V gave up 7 bases and J gave up 5 bases; unmatched junction bases: 5. CDR3 loop: CASTPTGGYGYTF. The CDR3 DNA reads TGTGCCAGCACCCCGACAGGGGGTTATGGCTACACCTTC.

This chain joins TRBV10-3 and TRBJ2-6; TRBD1 might be the D (5 bases). CDR3 length: 14 amino acids. Germline-derived CDR1 and CDR2 are ENHRY and SYGVKD. V lost 3 bases to trimming and J lost 2 bases, with 5 bases between them. CDR3 sequence: CAISEGAGANVLTF. The CDR3 coding sequence is TGTGCCATCAGTGAAGGGGCTGGGGCCAACGTCCTGACTTTC.

This clonotype was seen only a few times. The gene calls are TRBV5-1 and TRBJ1-1; 7 bases align to TRBD1. The CDR3 loop spans 14 amino acids. CDR1 and CDR2 from the germline V gene are SGHRS and YFSETQ. Losses at the gene ends were 0 bases for V and 4 bases for J; bases not matched to a gene: 3. CDR3 sequence (DNA): TGCGCCAGCAGCTTGGTTTCAGGGGGCACTGAAGCTTTCTTT. Protein product: CASSLVSGGTEAFF.

In its sample, this clonotype was seen a few times. The V and J genes are TRBV28 and TRBJ2-7; 8 bases are a match to TRBD2. The CDR3 runs to 14 residues. J was trimmed by 6 bases and V by 4 bases; bases with no gene match: 8. Germline CDR1 and CDR2: MDHEN and SYDVKM. This chain's CDR3 is CASSSYGGVREQYF. For the CDR3, the DNA is TGTGCCAGCAGTTCCTACGGGGGGGTCCGCGAGCAGTACTTC.

J is TRBJ2-7 and V is TRBV28, with D possibly TRBD2 on 6 matching bases. Deletions cut 10 bases from V and 0 bases from J, with 16 bases between. CDR1 MDHEN and CDR2 SYDVKM come from the germline V gene. This CDR3 region has 14 residues. The CDR3 nucleotides read TGTGCCACCATATTTGGGGGGAACTCCTACGAGCAGTACTTC. This gives the protein CATIFGGNSYEQYF. Filled out from reference TRBV28 and TRBJ2-7, the complete variable domain reads DVKVTQSSRYLVKRTGEKVFLECVQDMDHENMFWYRQDPGLGLRLIYFSYDVKMKEKGDIPEGYSVSREKKERFSLILESASTNQTSMYLCATIFGGNSYEQYFGPGTRLTVT.

The chain uses TRBV18 and TRBJ2-7, with 8 bases matching TRBD2. V shed 1 base, J shed 0 bases, and the junction held 5 bases outside the gene matches. Germline CDR1 is KGHSH and CDR2 is LQKENI. The CDR3 contains 16 residues. CDR3 bases: TGTGCCAGCTCACCACGCCCCGGGACTAGCTCCTACGAGCAGTACTTC. This translates into CASSPRPGTSSYEQYF. Full variable domain (outside the CDR3, taken from reference TRBV18 and TRBJ2-7): NAGVMQNPRHLVRRRGQEARLRCSPMKGHSHVYWYRQLPEEGLKFMVYLQKENIIDESGMPKERFSAEFPKEGPSILRIQQVVRGDSAAYFCASSPRPGTSSYEQYFGPGTRLTVT.

This chain connects TRBV18 to TRBJ2-7; D is unclear. Germline lookup yields CDR1 KGHSH and CDR2 LQKENI. This CDR3 contains 14 residues. Trimming cost V 3 bases and J 2 bases, with 11 bases left between them. CDR3 sequence: CASSPSPIAYEQYF. CDR3 nucleotides: TGTGCCAGCTCACCCTCCCCGATAGCCTACGAGCAGTACTTC.

In its sample, this clonotype was seen a few times. The chain has TRBV28 and TRBJ2-3; the D gene could be TRBD1 or TRBD2 (5 bases each). Germline CDR1 and CDR2: MDHEN and SYDVKM. The CDR3 runs to 11 residues. Trimming took off 4 bases at V and 9 bases at J, with 8 bases between the two ends. CDR3: CASSSEGTQYF. The DNA of the CDR3 is TGTGCCAGCAGTTCCGAGGGGACGCAGTATTTT.

This clonotype was seen more than once but under ten times. The J gene is TRBJ1-2, the V gene TRBV10-3, with 8 nucleotides matching TRBD1. Trimming at V came to 6 bases and at J to 7 bases, leaving 4 bases not matched to a gene. CDR3 length: 12 amino acids. The germline CDR1 and CDR2 sequences are ENHRY and SYGVKD. Written as DNA, the CDR3 is TGTGCCATCAGGACAGGGGATGTTGGCTACACCTTC. Its translation: CAIRTGDVGYTF.

This clonotype was found a few times. The rearrangement uses TRBV29-1 and TRBJ2-5; 9 positions match TRBD1. Germline V gives CDR1 SQVTM, CDR2 ANQGSEA. V gave up 6 bases and J gave up 5 bases; unmatched junction bases: 7. This CDR3 comprises 13 residues. CDR3 loop: CSVNRGRGETQYF. CDR3 nucleotide sequence: TGCAGCGTGAACAGGGGGCGCGGTGAGACCCAGTACTTC.

The V call is TRBV28, the J call TRBJ1-6; D is perhaps TRBD1 (6 bases). Germline assignment: CDR1 MDHEN and CDR2 SYDVKM. This CDR3 has 15 residues. The V gene lost 10 bases and the J gene lost 10 bases, with 23 bases spanning the gap. As DNA, the CDR3 is TGTGCCACAAGCCCAACAGGGCCGGCGGGCTCACCCCTCCACTTT. Amino acid sequence: CATSPTGPAGSPLHF.

The rearrangement uses TRBV12-5 and TRBJ2-1; maybe TRBD1 (5 bases). Between the trimmed V and J ends, which lost 2 bases and 0 bases, there was a span of 8 bases. The germline V gene has CDR1 LGHNT and CDR2 FRNRAP. This CDR3 contains 15 residues. The CDR3 sequence: CASGLQGSSYNEQFF. In nucleotides, the CDR3 is TGTGCTAGTGGTTTGCAGGGTAGCTCCTACAATGAGCAGTTCTTC. The full variable domain, in which reference TRBV12-5 and TRBJ2-1 provide the parts outside the CDR3, is DARVTQTPRHKVTEMGQEVTMRCQPILGHNTVFWYRQTMMQGLELLAYFRNRAPLDDSGMPKDRFSAEMPDATLATLKIQPSEPRDSAVYFCASGLQGSSYNEQFFGPGTRLTVL.

The chain carries TRBV4-1 and TRBJ2-5; 10 bases align to TRBD1. This CDR3 spans 15 amino acids. The V gene's germline CDR1 is MGHRA and CDR2 YSYEKL. V gave up 8 bases and J gave up 2 bases; unmatched junction bases: 8. DNA of the CDR3: TGCGCCAGCCCCGGACAGGGGGTAAGGCAAGAGACCCAGTACTTC. This codes for CASPGQGVRQETQYF.

The chain joins TRBV20-1 to TRBJ1-5; D is uncertain. The germline V and J ends were trimmed by 0 bases and 6 bases, with 6 bases remaining between them. The CDR3 covers 12 residues. Germline V gene sequence: CDR1 DFQATT, CDR2 SNEGSKA (reference sequence). The CDR3 loop is CSARDSAQPQHF. CDR3 coding DNA: TGCAGTGCTAGAGATTCCGCTCAGCCCCAGCATTTT.

The chain is built from TRBV28 and TRBJ2-3; possibly TRBD1 or TRBD2 for D (6 bases each). The CDR3 extends over 13 amino acids. Trimming shortened V by 3 bases and J by 8 bases, and 12 bases separated the two germline ends. Germline loops: CDR1 MDHEN, CDR2 SYDVKM. CDR3 nucleotide sequence: TGTGCCAGCAGTTTCGGGGGCGCCGGTACGCAGTATTTT. It codes for CASSFGGAGTQYF.

The chain joins TRBV11-2 to TRBJ2-1; D is ambiguous. Per germline, CDR1 SGHAT and CDR2 FQNNGV. This CDR3 comprises 13 residues. V was clipped by 1 base and J by 8 bases, with 9 bases between them. CDR3 sequence: CASSLVSSHEQFF. The CDR3 region has the DNA TGTGCCAGCAGCTTAGTGTCCTCCCATGAGCAGTTCTTC.

CDR3 bases: TGTGCCAGCAGCTCATCCGGGAACCTTGATTCACCCCTCCACTTT. This codes for CASSSSGNLDSPLHF. V and J are TRBV13 and TRBJ1-6; D is unresolved. The CDR3 runs to 15 residues. The germline V and J ends were trimmed by 4 bases and 8 bases, with 15 bases remaining between them. Germline CDR1 and CDR2: PRHDT and FYEKMQ (reference sequence). Drawing the rest from reference TRBV13 and TRBJ1-6, the complete variable domain is AAGVIQSPRHLIKEKRETATLKCYPIPRHDTVYWYQQGPGQDPQFLISFYEKMQSDKGSIPDRFSAQQFSDYHSELNMSSLELGDSALYFCASSSSGNLDSPLHFGNGTRLTVT.

This sequence joins TRBV10-2 and TRBJ1-1, with 7 bases aligning to TRBD1. This CDR3 region has 14 residues. Germline V gene lookup returns CDR1 WSHSY and CDR2 SAAADI. Trimming cost V 5 bases and J 5 bases; bases outside gene matches: 8. The CDR3: CASSLGGAGTEAFF. The CDR3 nucleotides are TGCGCCAGCAGTCTAGGGGGCGCGGGTACTGAAGCTTTCTTT.

J is TRBJ2-5 and V is TRBV9; 11 bases are a match to TRBD2. Germline CDR1 and CDR2: SGDLS and YYNGEE. V lost 2 bases, J lost 3 bases, and 0 bases stayed unmatched. This CDR3 is 14 amino acids long. The CDR3 loop reads CASSVGLAEETQYF. In nucleotides, the CDR3 is TGTGCCAGCAGCGTGGGACTAGCGGAAGAGACCCAGTACTTC.

In this sample, this clonotype turned up a few times. This chain connects TRBV5-1 to TRBJ1-5, with 7 nucleotides matching TRBD1. The junction had 5 bases not matched to a gene; V was cut back by 3 bases and J by 5 bases. The length of the CDR3 is 14 residues. Per the germline V gene, CDR1 is SGHRS and CDR2 is YFSETQ. This CDR3 is CASSWTGYDQPQHF. CDR3 coding DNA: TGCGCCAGCAGCTGGACAGGCTATGATCAGCCCCAGCATTTT.